This TCR beta chain is drawn from a study of early stage breast cancer tumors. Study-level results: Tumors had roughly 2.5-fold higher T cell density than normal breast.

The repertoire was sequenced with immunoSEQ multiplex PCR; TCRdb's copy has only in-frame clones and lacks some. The sample has 9,000 to 10,000 clones; roughly 67% are singletons. V was pared by 6 bases and J by 3 bases, with 4 bases of the junction left unmatched. Germline lookup yields CDR1 MDHEN and CDR2 SYDVKM. The CDR3 length is 15 residues. Details on this clone: As yet, its antigen is unknown.

This chain connects TRBV28 to TRBJ2-7; 14 positions agree with TRBD2. This TCR was recovered from a person in their sixties with breast cancer. Sequencing was performed on breast tumor tissue. This chain's CDR3 is CASRNGLAGGYEQYF. In DNA form, the CDR3 reads TGTGCCAGCAGAAACGGACTAGCGGGAGGCTACGAGCAGTACTTC. Together with reference TRBV28 and TRBJ2-7, the CDR3 gives the full variable domain: DVKVTQSSRYLVKRTGEKVFLECVQDMDHENMFWYRQDPGLGLRLIYFSYDVKMKEKGDIPEGYSVSREKKERFSLILESASTNQTSMYLCASRNGLAGGYEQYFGPGTRLTVT.